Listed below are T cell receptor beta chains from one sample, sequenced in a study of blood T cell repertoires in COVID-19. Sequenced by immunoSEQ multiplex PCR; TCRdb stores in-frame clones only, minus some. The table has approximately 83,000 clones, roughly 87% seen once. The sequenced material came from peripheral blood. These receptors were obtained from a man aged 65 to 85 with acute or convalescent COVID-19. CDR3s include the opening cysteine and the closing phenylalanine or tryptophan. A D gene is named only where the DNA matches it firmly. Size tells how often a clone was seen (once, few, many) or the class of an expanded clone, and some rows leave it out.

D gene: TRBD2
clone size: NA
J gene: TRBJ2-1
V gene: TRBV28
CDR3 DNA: TGTGCCAGCAGTTTTTTTCGGCTAGCGGACTACAATGAGCAGTTCTTC
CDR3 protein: CASSFFRLADYNEQFF

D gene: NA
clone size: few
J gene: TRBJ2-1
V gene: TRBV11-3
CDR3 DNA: TGTGCCAGCAGCTTAGGCGCTGGTTTCAATGAGCAGTTCTTC
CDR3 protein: CASSLGAGFNEQFF

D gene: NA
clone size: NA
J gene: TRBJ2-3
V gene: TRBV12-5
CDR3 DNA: TGTGCTAGTGCCTCGTCGGGCACAGATACGCAGTATTTT
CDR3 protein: CASASSGTDTQYF

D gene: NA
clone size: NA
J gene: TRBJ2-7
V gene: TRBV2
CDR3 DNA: TGTGCCAGCAGTGAGTTCCAGGCGTACTACGAGCAGTACTTC
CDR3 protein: CASSEFQAYYEQYF

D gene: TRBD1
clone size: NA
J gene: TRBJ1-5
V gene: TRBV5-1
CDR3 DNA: TGCGCCAGCAGTTATACAGGGGAAAGTAATCAGCCCCAGCATTTT
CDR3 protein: CASSYTGESNQPQHF

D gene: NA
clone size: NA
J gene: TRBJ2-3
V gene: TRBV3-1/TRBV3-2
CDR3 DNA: TGTGCCAGCAGCCAGACTAACACAGATACGCAGTATTTT
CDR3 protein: CASSQTNTDTQYF

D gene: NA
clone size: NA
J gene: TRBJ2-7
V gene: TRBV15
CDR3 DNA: TGTGCCACCAGCAGAGATAAGGGGTACGAGCAGTACTTC
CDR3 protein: CATSRDKGYEQYF

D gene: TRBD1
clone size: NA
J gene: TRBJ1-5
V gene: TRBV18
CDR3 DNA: TGTGCCAGCTCACCACCAGGACAGGGTGGCAATCAGCCCCAGCATTTT
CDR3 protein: CASSPPGQGGNQPQHF

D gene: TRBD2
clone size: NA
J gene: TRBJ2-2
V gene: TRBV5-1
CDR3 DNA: TGCGCCAGCAGCTTGTCCCTAGCGGGAGGGACCGGGGAGCTGTTTTTT
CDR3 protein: CASSLSLAGGTGELFF

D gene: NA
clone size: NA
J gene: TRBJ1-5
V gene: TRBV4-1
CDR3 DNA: TGCGCCAGCAGCGCACAGGGAACAAGCAATCAGCCCCAGCATTTT
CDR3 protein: CASSAQGTSNQPQHF

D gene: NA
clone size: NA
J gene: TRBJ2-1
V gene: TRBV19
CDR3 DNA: TGTGCCAGTAGTACTACGGGAAAAAGCTCCTACAATGAGCAGTTCTTC
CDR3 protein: CASSTTGKSSYNEQFF

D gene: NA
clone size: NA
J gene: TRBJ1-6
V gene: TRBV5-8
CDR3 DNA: TGTGCCAGCAGCTTGTCCAGGGTGGGAGGTTATAATTCACCCCTCCACTTT
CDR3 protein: CASSLSRVGGYNSPLHF

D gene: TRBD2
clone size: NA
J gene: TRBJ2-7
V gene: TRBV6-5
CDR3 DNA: TGTGCCAGCAGAACTAGCGGGGGGGCGTCCTACGAGCAGTACTTC
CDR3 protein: CASRTSGGASYEQYF

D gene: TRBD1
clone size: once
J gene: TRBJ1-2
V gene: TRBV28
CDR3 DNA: TGTGCCAGCAGTCTGACAGGGCCATATGGCTACACCTTC
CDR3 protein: CASSLTGPYGYTF

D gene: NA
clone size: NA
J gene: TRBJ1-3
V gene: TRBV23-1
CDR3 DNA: TGCGCCAGCAGTCAATCGGGGGGTGGCTCTGGAAACACCATATATTTT
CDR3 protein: CASSQSGGGSGNTIYF

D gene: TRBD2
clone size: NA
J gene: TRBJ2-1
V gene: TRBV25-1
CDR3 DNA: TGTGCCAGCCGCTTCGGGACTAGCGGGAGCAATGAGCAGTTCTTC
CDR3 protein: CASRFGTSGSNEQFF

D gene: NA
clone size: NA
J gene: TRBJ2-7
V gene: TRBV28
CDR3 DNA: TGTGCCAGCGACCAGTGGCGGGAAAACTCCTACGAGCAGTACTTC
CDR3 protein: CASDQWRENSYEQYF

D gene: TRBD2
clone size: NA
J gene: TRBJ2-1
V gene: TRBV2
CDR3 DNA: TGTGCCAGCAGCCGCGGGAGGAGCTCCTACAATGAGCAGTTCTTC
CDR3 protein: CASSRGRSSYNEQFF

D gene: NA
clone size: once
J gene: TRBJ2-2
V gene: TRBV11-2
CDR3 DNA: TGTGCCAGCAGCTTAGATGGTCGGGGGGCCTCCGGGGAGCTGTTTTTT
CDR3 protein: CASSLDGRGASGELFF

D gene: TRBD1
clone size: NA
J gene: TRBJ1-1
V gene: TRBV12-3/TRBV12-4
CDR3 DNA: TGTGCCAGCAGCGACAGGGGATCCGAAGCTTTCTTT
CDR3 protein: CASSDRGSEAFF

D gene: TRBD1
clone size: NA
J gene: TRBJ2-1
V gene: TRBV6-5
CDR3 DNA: TGTGCCAGCAGTTACTTTGGGACAGGGCTCAATGAGCAGTTCTTC
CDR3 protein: CASSYFGTGLNEQFF

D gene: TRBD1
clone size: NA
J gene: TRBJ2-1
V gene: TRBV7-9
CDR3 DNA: TGTGCCAGCAGACGCACCGATACAGGGGGTTTGGATGAGCAGTTCTTC
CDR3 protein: CASRRTDTGGLDEQFF

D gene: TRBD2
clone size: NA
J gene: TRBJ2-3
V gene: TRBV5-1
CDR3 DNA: TGCGCCAGCAGTGCCCTAGCGGGGGGATCAGATACGCAGTATTTT
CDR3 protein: CASSALAGGSDTQYF

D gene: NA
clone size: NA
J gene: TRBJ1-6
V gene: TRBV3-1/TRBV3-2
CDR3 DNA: TGTGCCAGCAGCTACGGGGGGATTTATAATTCACCCCTCCACTTT
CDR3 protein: CASSYGGIYNSPLHF

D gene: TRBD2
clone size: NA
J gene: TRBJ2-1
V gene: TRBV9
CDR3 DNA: TGTGCCAGCAGCCCACGACTAGCGGTGAGCTCCTACAATGAGCAGTTCTTC
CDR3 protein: CASSPRLAVSSYNEQFF

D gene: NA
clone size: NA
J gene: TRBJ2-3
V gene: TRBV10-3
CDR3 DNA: TGTGCCATCAGTGAGTCGGGGGCCGCAGATACGCAGTATTTT
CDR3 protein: CAISESGAADTQYF

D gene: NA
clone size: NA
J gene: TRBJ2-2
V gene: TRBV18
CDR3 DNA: TGTGCCAGCTCACCACGGAGCCGTTCGAACACCGGGGAGCTGTTTTTT
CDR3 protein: CASSPRSRSNTGELFF

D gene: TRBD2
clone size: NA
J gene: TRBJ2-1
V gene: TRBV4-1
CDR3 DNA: TGCGCCAGCAGCCAAGTTGGCGGCGGGAGCTCCTACAATGAGCAGTTCTTC
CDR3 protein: CASSQVGGGSSYNEQFF

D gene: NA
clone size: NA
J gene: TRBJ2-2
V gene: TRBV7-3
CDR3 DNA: TGTGCCAGCAGCTTACTCGGGGGGCCGAACACCGGGGAGCTGTTTTTT
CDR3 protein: CASSLLGGPNTGELFF

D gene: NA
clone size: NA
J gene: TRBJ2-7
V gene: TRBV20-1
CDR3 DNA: TGCAGTGCTCCCAGGGGTAACGAGCAGTACTTC
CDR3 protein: CSAPRGNEQYF

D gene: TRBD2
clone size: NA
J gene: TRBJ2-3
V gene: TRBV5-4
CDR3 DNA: TGTGCCAGCAGCTTCGCGGGAGCTGATACGCAGTATTTT
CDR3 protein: CASSFAGADTQYF

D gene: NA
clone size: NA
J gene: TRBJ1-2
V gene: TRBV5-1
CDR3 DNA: TGCGCCAGCAGCTTGGGAGGGTCCTATGGCTACACCTTC
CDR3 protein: CASSLGGSYGYTF

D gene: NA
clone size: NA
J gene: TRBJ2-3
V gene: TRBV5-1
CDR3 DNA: TGCGCCAGCAGCTTGCCTAGCGGCACAGATACGCAGTATTTT
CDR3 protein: CASSLPSGTDTQYF

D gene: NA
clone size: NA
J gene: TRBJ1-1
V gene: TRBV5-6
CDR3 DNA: TGTGCCAGCAGCTTATTGGACAGGAACACTGAAGCTTTCTTT
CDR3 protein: CASSLLDRNTEAFF

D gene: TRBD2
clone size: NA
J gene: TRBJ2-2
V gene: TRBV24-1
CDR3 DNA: TGTGCCACCAGTGGTGAAGGACTAGCGGGATCTTTCACCGGGGAGCTGTTTTTT
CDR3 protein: CATSGEGLAGSFTGELFF

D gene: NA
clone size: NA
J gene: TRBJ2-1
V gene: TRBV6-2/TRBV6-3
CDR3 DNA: TGTGCCAGCAGTTACCGAAGAAGAGCGAGCAATGAGCAGTTCTTC
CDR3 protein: CASSYRRRASNEQFF

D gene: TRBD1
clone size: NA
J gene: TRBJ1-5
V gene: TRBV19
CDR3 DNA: TGTGCCAGTACCAGGGGGAGGATAAGCAATCAGCCCCAGCATTTT
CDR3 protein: CASTRGRISNQPQHF

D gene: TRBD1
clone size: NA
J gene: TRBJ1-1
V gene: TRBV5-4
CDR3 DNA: TGTGCCAGCAGCTTGGACGGAGACAGGGGGACTGAAGCTTTCTTT
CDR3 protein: CASSLDGDRGTEAFF

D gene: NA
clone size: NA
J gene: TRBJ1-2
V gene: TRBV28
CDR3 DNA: TGTGCCAGCAGTTTACCGGGGAAGTATTCTGGCTACACCTTC
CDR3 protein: CASSLPGKYSGYTF

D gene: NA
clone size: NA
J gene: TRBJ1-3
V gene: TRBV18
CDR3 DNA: TGTGCCAGCTCACCAGCCGGTTATACTGGAAACACCATATATTTT
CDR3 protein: CASSPAGYTGNTIYF

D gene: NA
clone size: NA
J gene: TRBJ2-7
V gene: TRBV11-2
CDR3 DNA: TGTGCCAGCAGCTTATTTCGGGGCGGGACCGAATACGAGCAGTACTTC
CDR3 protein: CASSLFRGGTEYEQYF

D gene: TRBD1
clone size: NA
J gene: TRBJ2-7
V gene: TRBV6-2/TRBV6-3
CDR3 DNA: TGTGCCAGCAGTTACATTTTTGGGACAGGGGCTTCAGACGAGCAGTACTTC
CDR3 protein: CASSYIFGTGASDEQYF

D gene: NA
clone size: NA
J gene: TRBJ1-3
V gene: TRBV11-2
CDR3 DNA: TGTGCCAGCAGCCGACAAAACACCGGGGTTCCCCCTGGAAACACCATATATTTT
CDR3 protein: CASSRQNTGVPPGNTIYF

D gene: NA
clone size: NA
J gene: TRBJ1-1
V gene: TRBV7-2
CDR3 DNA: TGTGCCAGCAGCTTAGGGAGGGAGAACACTGAAGCTTTCTTT
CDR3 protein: CASSLGRENTEAFF

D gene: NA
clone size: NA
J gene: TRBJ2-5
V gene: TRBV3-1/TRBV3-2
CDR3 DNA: TGTGCCAGCAGCGCCGCCGGGGAGACCCAGTACTTC
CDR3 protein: CASSAAGETQYF

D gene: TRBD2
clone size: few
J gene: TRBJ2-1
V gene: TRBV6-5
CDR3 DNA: TGTGCCAGCCACGGGGGGGGTGAGCAGTTCTTC
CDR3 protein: CASHGGGEQFF

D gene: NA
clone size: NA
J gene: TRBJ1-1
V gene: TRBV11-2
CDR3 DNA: TGTGCCAGCAGGGGCCGGGGATCGAACACTGAAGCTTTCTTT
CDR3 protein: CASRGRGSNTEAFF

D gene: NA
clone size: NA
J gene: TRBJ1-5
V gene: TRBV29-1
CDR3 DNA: TGCAGCGTTGTATTATCCCAGGGAGGGAATCAGCCCCAGCATTTT
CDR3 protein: CSVVLSQGGNQPQHF

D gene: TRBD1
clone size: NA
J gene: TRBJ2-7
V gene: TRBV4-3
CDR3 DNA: TGCGCCAGCAGCTCCGGGACAGGATACGAGCAGTACTTC
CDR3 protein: CASSSGTGYEQYF

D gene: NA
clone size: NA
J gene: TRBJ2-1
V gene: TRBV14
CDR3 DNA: TGTGCCAGCAGCCAAACGAAGACTGGAGAGCAGTTCTTC
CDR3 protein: CASSQTKTGEQFF

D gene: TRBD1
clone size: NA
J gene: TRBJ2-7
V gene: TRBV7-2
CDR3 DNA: TGTGCCAGCAGCTTATCCGGACAGGGGTTAGTGAAGGGCTACGAGCAGTACTTC
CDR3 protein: CASSLSGQGLVKGYEQYF